This entry features one TCR beta chain sequence. The antigen is unknown. The sample originates from a study of OX40 agonist ivuxolimab in advanced cancers. Study in general: Patients were dosed with the agonistic anti-OX40 (CD134) antibody ivuxolimab.

The method was immunoSEQ multiplex PCR; TCRdb's version includes in-frame clones alone and lacks a portion of them. The repertoire holds roughly 49,000 clones, around 85% seen once, with around half in the top ten. The CDR3 covers 16 residues. Germline loops: CDR1 SQVTM, CDR2 ANQGSEA. Study-level points and caveats: Clonal expansion from baseline to week 6 occurred in both CD4+ and CD8+ T cells.

V and J are TRBV29-1 and TRBJ2-3, with a possible D match to TRBD2 (7 bases). The sample here was CD4+ or CD8+ T cells sorted from blood, taken in a trial of the OX40 agonist ivuxolimab. This sequence originates from an adult with an advanced solid tumor such as melanoma, head and neck, liver or kidney cancer. CDR3 in amino acids: CIIQPGASGCTDTQYF. In DNA form, the CDR3 reads TGCATCATCCAACCGGGGGCTAGCGGATGCACAGATACGCAGTATTTT.